This record covers a single T cell receptor beta chain. This entry comes from a study of PD-1 blockade in mismatch repair-deficient tumors. The table came from immunoSEQ multiplex PCR; TCRdb's copy has only in-frame clones and leaves some out. Of about 68,000 clones in the sample, approximately 80% were seen once. There are 14 residues in the CDR3. Germline V lookup: CDR1 SQVTM, CDR2 ANQGSEA. The junction had 6 bases not matched to a gene; V was cut back by 3 bases and J by 5 bases. This TCR derives from an adult with mismatch repair-deficient cancer. The source material was peripheral blood, sampled 2 weeks after starting pembrolizumab. The gene calls are TRBV29-1 and TRBJ2-1; TRBD2 aligns across 8 bases. Here the CDR3 DNA reads TGCAGCGTTGACGGCGGGAGGAATAACAATGAGCAGTTCTTC. The encoded protein is CSVDGGRNNNEQFF.